These 14 T cell receptor beta chains share one sample of origin, sequenced in a study of cytomegalovirus exposure and HLA in healthy donors. The PCR employed 60 Vbeta primers together with 13 Jbeta primers. Sequencing used immunoSEQ multiplex PCR; TCRdb keeps in-frame clones, though not all of them. The profile shows around 100,000 clones, around 85% of them singletons. The sample consisted of PBMCs. Receptors originate from a young man in good health and CMV-seronegative.

The chain couples TRBV7-9 to TRBJ1-2; D remains ambiguous. V was pared by 3 bases and J by 3 bases, with 14 bases between. In germline, CDR1 is SEHNR, CDR2 FQNEAQ (reference sequence). The CDR3 spans 15 residues. CDR3: CASSFPGLTDYGYTF. CDR3 in DNA: TGTGCCAGCAGCTTTCCGGGGTTAACGGACTATGGCTACACCTTC.

The chain uses TRBV29-1 and TRBJ2-7; TRBD2 matches 8 bases. Germline CDR1 is SQVTM and CDR2 is ANQGSEA. The CDR3 length is 14 residues. The V segment lost 2 bases and the J segment 2 bases; nucleotides outside the gene matches: 5. The CDR3 loop is CSVETSGLTYEQYF. The CDR3, as DNA: TGCAGCGTTGAAACTAGCGGACTAACCTACGAGCAGTACTTC.

The V and J genes are TRBV30 and TRBJ1-1; a weak D match, TRBD1 (6 bases). Trimming removed 4 bases at V and 11 bases at J, with 20 bases between. Germline loops: CDR1 GTSNPN, CDR2 SVGIG (reference sequence). The CDR3 contains 13 residues. The CDR3 spells CAWITGTPSGAFF. As DNA, the CDR3 is TGTGCCTGGATAACCGGGACACCCTCTGGGGCTTTCTTT.

V and J are TRBV29-1 and TRBJ2-3; 7 bases map to TRBD2. The CDR3 has 13 residues. V shed 3 bases, J shed 4 bases, and the junction held 4 bases outside the gene matches. Germline V gives CDR1 SQVTM, CDR2 ANQGSEA. The CDR3 region has the DNA TGCAGCGTTGATCGGGGGGTCGCAGATACGCAGTATTTT. Translation: CSVDRGVADTQYF.

This clone has only one observation. The chain uses TRBV27 and TRBJ2-3, with D tentatively TRBD1 (7 bases). Germline CDR1 is MNHEY and CDR2 is SMNVEV (reference sequence). V dropped 3 bases and J dropped 5 bases, with 15 bases sitting between them. This CDR3 has 15 residues. Written as DNA, the CDR3 is TGTGCCAGCAGTTTTAAAAGGGGGCGGGGAGATACGCAGTATTTT. Translated: CASSFKRGRGDTQYF.

The chain employs TRBV6-5 and TRBJ2-7; tentatively, D is TRBD1 (6 bases). The CDR3 runs 15 residues. The germline V and J ends were trimmed by 6 bases and 2 bases, with 17 bases remaining between them. Germline V gene lookup returns CDR1 MNHEY and CDR2 SVGAGI. The CDR3 bases are TGTGCCAGCAGGTCAGGACAGCGACCTGCCTACGAGCAGTACTTC. The encoded protein is CASRSGQRPAYEQYF.

The rearrangement uses TRBV6-5 and TRBJ2-7; 11 bases agree with TRBD1. Germline-derived CDR1 and CDR2 are MNHEY and SVGAGI. J was trimmed by 6 bases and V by 5 bases; bases with no gene match: 9. This CDR3 contains 15 residues. CDR3 nucleotides: TGTGCCAGCAGTAGCGCCGGGACAGGGGGAGGCGAGCAGTACTTC. Protein sequence: CASSSAGTGGGEQYF.

The rearrangement links TRBV30 to TRBJ2-5; TRBD1 might be the D (5 bases). CDR3 size: 13 residues. V shed 4 bases and J shed 5 bases, with 14 bases lying between them. CDR1 is GTSNPN, CDR2 SVGIG, per germline (reference sequence). Written as DNA, the CDR3 is TGTGCCTGGACAGGACAACTTGGTGAGACCCAGTACTTC. Amino acid sequence: CAWTGQLGETQYF.

The chain employs TRBV14 and TRBJ2-3, with a tentative D call TRBD2 (6 bases). Trimming stripped 1 base from V and 5 bases from J, with 13 bases between. The CDR3 has 15 residues. Germline V gene sequence: CDR1 SGHDN, CDR2 FVKESK. CDR3 sequence (DNA): TGTGCCAGCAGCCAAGGCTCGCGGGGAGAAGATACGCAGTATTTT. This encodes CASSQGSRGEDTQYF.

The chain joins TRBV10-2 to TRBJ1-3; D unclear. The germline V and J ends were trimmed by 6 bases and 2 bases, with 8 bases remaining between them. Looked up from germline, CDR1 is WSHSY and CDR2 is SAAADI. This CDR3 comprises 13 residues. CDR3 region: CASRVDAGNTIYF. The CDR3 coding sequence is TGCGCCAGCAGGGTAGATGCTGGAAACACCATATATTTT.

This chain links TRBV5-5 with TRBJ1-2; perhaps TRBD1 as D (6 bases). The V gene's germline CDR1 is SGHKS and CDR2 YYEKEE (reference sequence). The CDR3 totals 12 residues. The V and J ends lost 4 bases and 7 bases respectively, with 11 bases between them. The CDR3 region has the DNA TGTGCCAGCAGCCCCAGGGGCGGTGGCTACACCTTC. It codes for CASSPRGGGYTF. Variable domain in full (rest from reference TRBV5-5 and TRBJ1-2): DAGVTQSPTHLIKTRGQQVTLRCSPISGHKSVSWYQQVLGQGPQFIFQYYEKEERGRGNFPDRFSARQFPNYSSELNVNALLLGDSALYLCASSPRGGGYTFGSGTRLTVV.

V is TRBV15 and J is TRBJ1-2, with D maybe TRBD1 (6 bases). This CDR3 has 17 amino acids. Looked up from germline, CDR1 is LNHNV and CDR2 is YYDKDF (reference sequence). With 3 bases removed from V and 0 bases from J, the gap between germline ends came to 17 bases. This CDR3 reads CATSSVFRDTTNYGYTF. CDR3 sequence (DNA): TGTGCCACCAGCAGTGTGTTCCGGGACACGACTAACTATGGCTACACCTTC. Full variable domain (missing parts from reference TRBV15 and TRBJ1-2): DAMVIQNPRYQVTQFGKPVTLSCSQTLNHNVMYWYQQKSSQAPKLLFHYYDKDFNNEADTPDNFQSRRPNTSFCFLDIRSPGLGDTAMYLCATSSVFRDTTNYGYTFGSGTRLTVV.

The gene calls are TRBV27 and TRBJ2-1; TRBD2 aligns across 10 bases. The CDR3 extends over 22 amino acids. CDR1 MNHEY and CDR2 SMNVEV come from the germline V gene (reference sequence). The trim removed 5 bases at V and 2 bases at J, leaving 24 bases unmatched. In nucleotides, the CDR3 is TGTGCCAGCAGTCCCCGCCTCTTAGGGGTTGCTAGCGGGAGCAGGGCCTACAATGAGCAGTTCTTC. It encodes CASSPRLLGVASGSRAYNEQFF.

The V and J genes are TRBV7-9 and TRBJ1-4, with D unresolved. Germline V gene sequence: CDR1 SEHNR, CDR2 FQNEAQ (reference sequence). The V and J ends lost 3 bases and 7 bases respectively, with 12 bases between them. This CDR3 comprises 14 residues. The CDR3 reads CASSLAEGGEKLFF. For the CDR3, the DNA is TGTGCCAGCAGCTTGGCGGAGGGTGGTGAAAAACTGTTTTTT.